This T cell receptor (beta chain) was documented in a study of shared clonotypes between healthy human individuals. Study-wide background: The study enrolled two women and three men aged 18 to 49.

For this clone: Its antigen is still unknown.

In the original workflow: ImmunoSEQ output held junction-only sequences without quality scores, so filtering differed. This table comes from immunoSEQ multiplex PCR, and its TCRdb copy is limited to in-frame clones, with some not included. V, J and clone size derive from that table, while D and trimming were established from the DNA sequence. The table records over a million clones, about 98% of them present only once. Study-wide findings and caveats: Between a handful of donors, naive CD4 clonotypes were shared at a level of about 5%. Generation probability values for non-shared clonotypes were lower than those for clonotypes shared by all four donors.

The sequencing sample was made of naive CD4+ T cells sorted from blood. The subset is: CD45RA+ positively selected. The TCR originated in a man in his thirties or forties in good health.

CDR3 in DNA: TGCGCCAGCAGTGAGTCTCTCTCCGATCAGCCCCAGCATTTT. Amino acid sequence: CASSESLSDQPQHF. The chain links TRBV10-1 to TRBJ1-5; D unclear. The CDR3 has 14 residues. CDR1 and CDR2 from the germline V gene are WNHNN and SYGVQD (reference sequence). V was trimmed by 0 bases and J by 5 bases, leaving 8 bases between them.